A selection of T cell receptor beta chains follows, all from one sample in a study of blood T cells in healthy people across ages. TCRdb fed the 5' RACE reads into MiXCR, producing one record per CDR3 protein. The sample lists roughly 860,000 distinct CDR3 sequences, 62% occurring once. Sequenced material: blood. The receptors here all came from a man aged 30 to 45 in good health. Each CDR3 is given with its conserved first and last residue. Each record gives: V gene, CDR3 length, CDR3 protein.

TRBV4-2 | 19 | CASSQGTGGDPGPHNEQFF
TRBV7-2 | 15 | CASSRQGSGANVSTF
TRBV7-3 | 15 | CASSWTSGRTDTQYF
TRBV29-1 | 17 | CSFDGGEGAHSYNEQYF
TRBV5-1 | 15 | CASSLTGHFTDTQYF
TRBV11-2 | 14 | CASSLKGYQETQYF
TRBV9 | 15 | CASSVAGLVPDTQYF
TRBV4-3 | 16 | CASSRVGQAGSYEQYF
TRBV27 | 15 | CASRKRGRDNQPQHF
TRBV7-2 | 14 | CASSSPTTPYEQYF
TRBV4-3 | 14 | CASSQTTGPDTQYF
TRBV14 | 16 | CASSPGLEFNTGELFF
TRBV7-2 | 15 | CATKLGGAGANVLTF
TRBV9 | 11 | CASSAAGGQFF
TRBV3-1 | 14 | CASSQEDATYEQYF
TRBV12-3/TRBV12-4 | 14 | CASSRGPSYNEQFF
TRBV29-1 | 14 | CSVAEGVINYDYTF
TRBV10-3 | 16 | CAISAGTSGGAHTQYF
TRBV4-3 | 15 | CASSHDQGRIYGYTF
TRBV2 | 16 | CASLIGYGGYPNEQFF
TRBV20-1 | 16 | CSASTPVRGPPGEQYF
TRBV20-1 | 16 | CSAGTPGTRGRNEQFF
TRBV20-1 | 14 | CSARSSGYSYEQYF
TRBV12-3/TRBV12-4 | 15 | CASSSGLARNNEQYF
TRBV6-2/TRBV6-3 | 14 | CASSQTLLVETQYF
TRBV15 | 13 | CATSSLLDNEQFF
TRBV5-1 | 16 | CASSHGHLSGANVLTF
TRBV10-3 | 11 | CAIGTNSPLHF
TRBV10-2 | 13 | CATRQGSGNTIYF
TRBV6-2/TRBV6-3 | 16 | CASSYGVVRIQETQYF
TRBV2 | 13 | CASSEETPQPQHF
TRBV5-1 | 16 | CASSLRQGGNTGELFF
TRBV3-1 | 14 | CASSRDLAKNIQYF
TRBV29-1 | 12 | CSVEQNTDTQYF
TRBV6-2/TRBV6-3 | 15 | CASRGPKSTNEKLFF